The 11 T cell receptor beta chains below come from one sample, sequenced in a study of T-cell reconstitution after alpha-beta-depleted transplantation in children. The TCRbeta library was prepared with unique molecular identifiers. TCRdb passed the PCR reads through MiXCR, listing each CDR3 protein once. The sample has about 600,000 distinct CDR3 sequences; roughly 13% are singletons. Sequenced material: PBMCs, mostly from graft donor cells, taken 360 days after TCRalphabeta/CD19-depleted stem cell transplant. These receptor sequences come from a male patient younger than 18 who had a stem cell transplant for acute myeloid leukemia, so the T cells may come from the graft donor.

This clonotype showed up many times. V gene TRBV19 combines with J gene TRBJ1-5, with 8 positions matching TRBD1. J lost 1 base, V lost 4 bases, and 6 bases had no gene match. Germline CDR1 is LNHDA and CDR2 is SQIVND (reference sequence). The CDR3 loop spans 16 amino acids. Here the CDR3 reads CASSRQGAESNQPQHF. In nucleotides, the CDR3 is TGTGCCAGTAGTAGGCAGGGGGCAGAGAGCAATCAGCCCCAGCATTTT.

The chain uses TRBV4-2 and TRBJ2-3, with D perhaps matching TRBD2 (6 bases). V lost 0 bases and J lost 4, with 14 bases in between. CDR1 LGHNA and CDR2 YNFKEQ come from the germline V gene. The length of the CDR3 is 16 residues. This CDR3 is CASSQDNSGHSDTQYF. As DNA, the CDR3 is TGTGCCAGCAGCCAAGATAATAGCGGCCATTCAGATACGCAGTATTTT.

This CDR3 is CASRSGTYSNQPQHF. The CDR3 nucleotides read TGTGCCAGCAGAAGTGGGACTTATAGCAATCAGCCCCAGCATTTT. V usage is TRBV21-1 and J usage is TRBJ1-5. TRBV21-1 is flagged as a pseudogene. The CDR3 extends over 15 amino acids.

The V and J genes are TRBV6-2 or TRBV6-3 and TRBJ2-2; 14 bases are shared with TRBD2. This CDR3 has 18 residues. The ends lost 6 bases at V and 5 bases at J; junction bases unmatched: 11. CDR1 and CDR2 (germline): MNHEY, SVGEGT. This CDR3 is CASSPGLAGVRTTGELFF. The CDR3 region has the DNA TGTGCCAGCAGCCCGGGACTAGCGGGAGTAAGGACAACCGGGGAGCTGTTTTTT.

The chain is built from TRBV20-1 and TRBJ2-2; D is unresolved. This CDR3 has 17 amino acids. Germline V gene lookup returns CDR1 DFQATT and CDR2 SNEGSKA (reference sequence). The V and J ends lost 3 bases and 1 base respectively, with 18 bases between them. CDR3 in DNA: TGCAGTGCTAGTCCTTGGCCCGGACCAATGAACACCGGGGAGCTGTTTTTT. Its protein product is CSASPWPGPMNTGELFF.

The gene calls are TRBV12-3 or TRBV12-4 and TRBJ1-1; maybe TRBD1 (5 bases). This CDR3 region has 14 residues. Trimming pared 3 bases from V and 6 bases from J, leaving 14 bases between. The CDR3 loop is CASSFPRAGAEAFF. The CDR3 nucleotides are TGTGCCAGCAGTTTTCCCAGGGCTGGGGCTGAAGCTTTCTTT.

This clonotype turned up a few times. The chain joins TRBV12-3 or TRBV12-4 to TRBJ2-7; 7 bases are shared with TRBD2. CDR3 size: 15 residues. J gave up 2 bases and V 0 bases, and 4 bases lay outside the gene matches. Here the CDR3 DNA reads TGTGCCAGCAGTTTAGCGAGGACTAGAGCCTACGAGCAGTACTTC. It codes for CASSLARTRAYEQYF.

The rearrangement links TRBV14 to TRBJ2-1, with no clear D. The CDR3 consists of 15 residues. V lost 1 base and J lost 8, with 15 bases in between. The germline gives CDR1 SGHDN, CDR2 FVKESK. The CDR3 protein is CASSQASLLPHEQFF. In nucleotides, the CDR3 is TGTGCCAGCAGCCAAGCTTCACTTCTCCCCCATGAGCAGTTCTTC.

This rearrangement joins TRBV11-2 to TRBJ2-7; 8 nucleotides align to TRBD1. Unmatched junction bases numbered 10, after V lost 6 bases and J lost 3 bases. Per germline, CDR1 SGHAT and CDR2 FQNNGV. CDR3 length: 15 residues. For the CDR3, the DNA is TGTGCCAGCAGGCAGATCAGGGGGCGAGACTACGAGCAGTACTTC. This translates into CASRQIRGRDYEQYF.

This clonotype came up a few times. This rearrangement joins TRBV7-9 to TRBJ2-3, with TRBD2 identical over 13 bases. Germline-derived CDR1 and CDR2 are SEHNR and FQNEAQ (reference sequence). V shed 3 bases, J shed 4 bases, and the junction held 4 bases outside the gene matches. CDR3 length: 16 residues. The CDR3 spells CASSFRTSGSPDTQYF. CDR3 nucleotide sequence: TGTGCCAGCAGCTTTCGGACTAGCGGGAGCCCAGATACGCAGTATTTT.

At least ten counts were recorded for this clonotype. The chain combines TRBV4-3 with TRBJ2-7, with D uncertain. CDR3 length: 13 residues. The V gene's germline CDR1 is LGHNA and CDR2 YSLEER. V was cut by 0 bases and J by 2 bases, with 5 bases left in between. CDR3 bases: TGCGCCAGCAGCCAAGAAGGAGCCTACGAGCAGTACTTC. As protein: CASSQEGAYEQYF.